This paragraph covers one T cell receptor beta chain sequence. One entry per CDR3 protein, called by TCRdb with MiXCR from the RT-PCR reads. The sample has around 520,000 distinct CDR3 sequences, about 12% seen once; the top ten hold about 10%. This entry is derived from a study of response to subunit inactivated influenza vaccine. CDR1 and CDR2 from the germline V gene are ENHRY and SYGVKD. Trimming left V 6 bases short and J 0 bases short, with 11 bases between. CDR3 length: 14 residues. Sequenced material: PBMCs from blood, taken on the day of vaccination. The source of this sequence is a man between 50 and 59 years old who received an inactivated influenza vaccine. The rearrangement links TRBV10-3 to TRBJ1-1; D unclear. CDR3 protein: CAISQETMNTEAFF. The CDR3, as DNA: TGTGCCATCAGCCAGGAGACGATGAACACTGAAGCTTTCTTT.